This TCR beta chain was documented in a study of a mutant IDH1 vaccine in newly diagnosed glioma. Overall study findings and caveats: Pseudoprogression appeared independent of alterations in top peripheral clonotypes.

Here immunoSEQ multiplex PCR was the method, and the copy in TCRdb shows in-frame clones only, minus some. The top ten clones hold 15% to 20% of a sample with approximately 12,000 clones, over 75% of them seen once. A remark on this clone: What it binds is not known.

This sample's time point: week 47, end of study. All doses held 300 ug of mutant IDH1 20-mer peptide, with topical imiquimod. There are 14 residues in the CDR3. Germline trimming cut 6 bases from V and 2 bases from J; bases unmatched to any gene: 6. Germline V gives CDR1 MNHNS, CDR2 SASEGT. This sequence joins TRBV6-1 and TRBJ2-7; 8 bases line up with TRBD1. The source is a man younger than 45 with glioma. This sample comprised PBMCs, obtained from a glioma patient whose treatment included an IDH1 peptide vaccine. The CDR3 coding sequence is TGTGCCAGCAGAGCCGACAGGGGAGCCTACGAGCAGTACTTC. Its translation: CASRADRGAYEQYF.